This T cell receptor beta chain was profiled in a study of T cells expressing NK-cell markers. Study observations and caveats: A range of roughly 1.0-7.0% of CD8+ T cells consisted of dominant NKG2C+ clonotypes in six donors.

On this clonotype itself: Its antigen remains unknown.

TCRdb re-called the 5' RACE reads and catalogs CDR3 proteins one per entry, DNA excluded. Across about 260,000 distinct CDR3 sequences, the top ten clones capture 4.2% of the sample. CDR3 length: 14 amino acids. Sequencing was done on a sample of blood T cells: a sorted CD56 or NKG2C T cell subset, CD4+ or CD8+ T cells, or bulk PBMC T cells (not recorded which). The chain couples TRBV12-3 or TRBV12-4 to TRBJ1-4; TCRdb picks TRBD1, but there is no DNA to check that call. The source is a woman between 18 and 70 years old in good health. The chain's CDR3 is CASSPTALNEKLFF.